This T cell receptor beta chain was sequenced for a study of breast tumors, draining lymph nodes, adjacent tissues. TCRdb reprocessed the multiplex PCR reads via MiXCR and lists one record per CDR3 protein. The sample lists approximately 130,000 distinct CDR3 sequences, 21% occurring once. Samples came from axillary lymph nodes draining the breast cancer. This clonotype was seen at least ten times. As yet, its antigen is unknown. CDR3 length equals 19 residues. Trimming cost V 1 base and J 3 bases; bases outside gene matches: 18. Germline V gene data show CDR1 as SGHTS and CDR2 as YDEGEE. Study-level findings and limits: Findings are consistent with lymph node origin and intratumoral expansion of most tumor T cells. Compared with lymph nodes, tumors were less diverse; compared with nontumor tissue, more. Tumor and nontumor repertoires were significantly more similar in luminal-like than in basal-like breast cancer.

The clonotype comes from a female donor with breast cancer. Some clones in this sample may be carry-over from other donors' samples. Source material: axillary lymph node tissue. V usage is TRBV5-8 and J usage is TRBJ1-2, with 7 bases that match TRBD1. The CDR3 is CASSLSLISGRDRYYGYTF. CDR3 DNA sequence: TGTGCCAGCAGCTTGAGCTTGATTTCGGGCCGGGACAGATACTATGGCTACACCTTC.